Following are 13 T cell receptor beta chains from one sample sequenced in a study of response to subunit inactivated influenza vaccine. TCRdb reanalysed the RT-PCR reads using MiXCR and keeps one entry per CDR3 protein. Here the sample spans around 530,000 distinct CDR3 sequences, 12% being singletons. Source: PBMCs from blood, taken on the day of vaccination. All receptors derive from a man aged 50-59 years who received an inactivated influenza vaccine.

This clonotype has at least ten counts. The V call is TRBV20-1, the J call TRBJ2-1; TRBD2 might be the D (6 bases). This CDR3 is built from 17 residues. Germline loops: CDR1 DFQATT, CDR2 SNEGSKA (reference sequence). Deletions cut 0 bases from V and 3 bases from J, with 18 bases between. The chain's CDR3 is CSARDPSGTRRYNEQFF. The CDR3 region has the DNA TGCAGTGCTAGAGATCCCTCCGGGACTCGCCGCTACAATGAGCAGTTCTTC.

This chain uses TRBV3-1 with TRBJ2-5; D is unresolved. Germline CDR1 reads LGHDT; CDR2 reads YNNKEL (reference sequence). Trimming removed 1 base at V and 1 base at J, with 10 bases between. The CDR3 sequence is 15 residues long. The CDR3 loop reads CASSQVMGSQETQYF. In DNA, the CDR3 is TGTGCCAGCAGCCAAGTAATGGGGTCCCAAGAGACCCAGTACTTC.

This clonotype was seen more than once but under ten times. CDR3 loop: CASSQDHWGGYEQYF. The CDR3 nucleotides are TGCGCCAGCAGCCAAGATCACTGGGGGGGGTACGAGCAGTACTTC. The J gene is TRBJ2-7, the V gene TRBV4-3, with 7 bases lining up with TRBD2. This CDR3 is 15 amino acids long. The trim removed 0 bases at V and 4 bases at J, leaving 6 bases unmatched. Germline-derived CDR1 and CDR2 are LGHNA and YSLEER.

This clonotype was seen a handful of times. The V gene is TRBV11-2, the J gene TRBJ1-5, with unresolved D. CDR3 length: 13 residues. V was shortened by 6 bases and J by 4 bases, with 10 bases between the two germline ends. Germline V gene sequence: CDR1 SGHAT, CDR2 FQNNGV. The CDR3 is CASSSDGNQPQHF. As DNA, the CDR3 is TGTGCCAGCAGTTCGGACGGAAATCAGCCCCAGCATTTT.

V and J are TRBV15 and TRBJ2-5, with D unresolved. The CDR3 runs to 13 residues. CDR1 and CDR2 (germline): LNHNV, YYDKDF (reference sequence). V lost 5 bases to trimming and J lost 2 bases, with 9 bases between them. CDR3 coding DNA: TGTGCCACCAGCGGACCCAGACAAGAGACCCAGTACTTC. It specifies CATSGPRQETQYF.

This clonotype was detected a few times. V usage is TRBV2 and J usage is TRBJ2-7; D not certain. V was trimmed by 6 bases and J by 6 bases, leaving 15 bases between them. The CDR3 spans 13 residues. Germline values: CDR1 SNHLY, CDR2 FYNNEI. CDR3 sequence reads: CASRGFQVGEQYF. The CDR3, as DNA: TGTGCCAGCAGAGGATTTCAGGTGGGCGAGCAGTACTTC.

The V and J genes are TRBV29-1 and TRBJ2-2; TRBD1 matches 7 bases. The CDR3 runs to 13 residues. Trimming took 6 bases from V and 3 from J; bases not matched to a gene: 4. CDR1 and CDR2 from the germline V gene are SQVTM and ANQGSEA. The DNA for the CDR3 is TGCAGCGTCGTGGACAGGTACACCGGGGAGCTGTTTTTT. This codes for CSVVDRYTGELFF.

The V and J genes are TRBV14 and TRBJ2-2; 7 positions agree with TRBD1. The CDR3 extends over 14 amino acids. Germline trimming cut 2 bases from V and 5 bases from J; bases unmatched to any gene: 2. CDR1 SGHDN and CDR2 FVKESK come from the germline V gene. For the CDR3, the DNA is TGTGCCAGCAGCCAATTACAGGGGACCGGGGAGCTGTTTTTT. This translates into CASSQLQGTGELFF. Based on the CDR3 plus reference TRBV14 and TRBJ2-2, the full variable domain is EAGVTQFPSHSVIEKGQTVTLRCDPISGHDNLYWYRRVMGKEIKFLLHFVKESKQDESGMPNNRFLAERTGGTYSTLKVQPAELEDSGVYFCASSQLQGTGELFFGEGSRLTVL.

This clonotype showed up just a few times. The chain couples TRBV7-3 to TRBJ2-1, with TRBD1 identical over 9 bases. The CDR3 sequence is 16 residues long. Per germline, CDR1 SGHTA and CDR2 FQGTGA. Trimming removed 2 bases from V and 7 bases from J; junction bases left unmatched: 9. The CDR3: CASSLLGQGLGNEQFF. DNA for the CDR3: TGTGCCAGCAGCTTATTGGGACAGGGCCTCGGGAATGAGCAGTTCTTC.

V and J are TRBV6-2 or TRBV6-3 and TRBJ2-1; TRBD2 might be the D (5 bases). The CDR3 is 17 residues long. The V end lost 2 bases, the J end lost 4 bases, and 18 bases lay between the germline ends. Germline V gene lookup returns CDR1 MNHEY and CDR2 SVGEGT. The CDR3 sequence is CASSYGRNPGSYNEQFF. CDR3 DNA sequence: TGTGCCAGCAGTTACGGCCGGAATCCGGGGTCTTACAATGAGCAGTTCTTC.

The V gene is TRBV19, the J gene TRBJ2-1; D might be TRBD1 (6 bases). With 5 bases removed from V and 6 bases from J, the gap between germline ends came to 14 bases. The CDR3 loop spans 14 amino acids. CDR1 is LNHDA, CDR2 SQIVND, per germline (reference sequence). CDR3: CASSYRDTGNEQFF. The CDR3 DNA follows: TGTGCCAGTAGTTACCGGGACACCGGCAATGAGCAGTTCTTC.

The chain has TRBV7-9 and TRBJ1-1; a possible D gene is TRBD1 (6 bases). V shed 11 bases and J shed 8 bases, with 18 bases lying between them. The length of the CDR3 is 12 residues. The germline V gene encodes CDR1 SEHNR and CDR2 FQNEAQ (reference sequence). The CDR3 loop is CAYGGQLYEAFF. In DNA form, the CDR3 reads TGTGCCTATGGGGGGCAGCTATACGAAGCTTTCTTT.

Of note for this clonotype: Since no conserved phenylalanine or tryptophan closes the CDR3, a read error is the likely cause. It is unclear where the CDR3 begins or ends on the DNA, so no DNA is shown, and the CDR3 is as TCRdb lists it. V is TRBV5-1 and J is TRBJ2-7; TRBD2 is the table's D call, not checked against the DNA. From germline, CDR1 is SGHRS and CDR2 YFSETQ. The CDR3 spans 14 residues, counting both ends. This CDR3 reads CASSVGETLHRAPR.